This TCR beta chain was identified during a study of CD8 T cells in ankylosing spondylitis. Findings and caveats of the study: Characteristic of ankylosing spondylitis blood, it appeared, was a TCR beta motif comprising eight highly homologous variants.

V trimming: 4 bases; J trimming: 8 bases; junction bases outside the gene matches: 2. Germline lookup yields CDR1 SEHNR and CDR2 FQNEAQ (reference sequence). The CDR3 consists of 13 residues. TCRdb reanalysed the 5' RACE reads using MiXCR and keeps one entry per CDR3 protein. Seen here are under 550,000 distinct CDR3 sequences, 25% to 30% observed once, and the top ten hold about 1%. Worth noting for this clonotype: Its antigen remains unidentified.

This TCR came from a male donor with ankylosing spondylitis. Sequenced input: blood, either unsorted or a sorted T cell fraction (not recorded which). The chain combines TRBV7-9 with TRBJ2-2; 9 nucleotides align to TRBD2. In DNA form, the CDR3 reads TGTGCCAGCAGCTCTAGCGGGAATGGGGAGCTGTTTTTT. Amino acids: CASSSSGNGELFF.